This TCR gamma chain is drawn from a study of intestinal T cells in coeliac disease (dated by TCRdb to 2020 to 2021). Study-level background: In the TRG cohort, coeliac patients were much younger than controls, with a mean age of 16.0 years compared with about 56 years. Duodenal biopsies from 11 coeliac disease patients and 11 non-coeliac controls were included in the TCR-delta (TRD) cohort. Duodenal biopsies from 30 to 35 coeliac disease patients and 20 to 25 non-coeliac controls were included in a second, larger TCR-gamma (TRG) cohort.

Library construction relied on multiplex PCR. The sequencing machine was an Ion Torrent PGM. TRG repertoires were amplified from about 200 ng of biopsy DNA with the LymphoTrack kit, in which Illumina adapters are carried by the primers. After purification with AMPure XP beads and quantification on a 2100 Bioanalyzer, the TRG amplicons were pooled in equimolar amounts. Sequencing of TRG libraries was performed on an Ion PGM instrument. The source study handled its data this way. FastX removed reads in which more than 10% of nucleotides fell below the per-patient third-quartile quality score. Reads were aligned with IMGT/HighV-QUEST to assign V, D and J genes, identify CDR3 regions and assess functionality. Sequences were converted to amino acids, and every sequence predicted to be non-functional was removed. CDR3s were split into kmers, with and without positional annotation; kmer frequencies underwent PCA, and samples were clustered using all 1023 combinations of PCs 1-10. Leave-one-out cross-validation was used to validate the classification, with parameters re-optimised on the remaining samples in each round. Using the vegan R package, Shannon diversity was calculated from repeated random subsamples whose size matched the lowest read count. Via CATT, TCRdb reprocessed the public reads, and rows with identical DNA were then joined. These V and J calls are TCRdb output, not the study's own analysis. For this sample there are roughly 1,000 gamma-chain clones; over 45% appear just once. Together, the top ten hold about 9.4% of the sample.

Remarks on this clone: Its antigen is currently not known. Base quality data are lacking; no much larger clone is found one base away.

Study-wide findings and limitations: There was no way to tell repeated CDR3 amino acid sequences apart from PCR duplicates. Clustering based on TRG put most of the 54 biopsies (approximately 94%) in the right class, and the reported leave-one-out accuracy was about 87%. In training, clustering based on TRD kmers put every one of the 22 biopsies in the right class, and the leave-one-out accuracy was reported as 91%. The coeliac group and the control group were significantly different in age, but an analysis split by age did not give significant classification. FFPE-derived DNA was found to be relatively degraded, and loss of a proportion of TCR sequences in each sample was likely caused by this degradation.

The CDR3 runs 15 residues from the cysteine to the phenylalanine. The entry retains the CDR3 DNA only, 45 bases that are in frame from base 1. Compared with germline, V lacks 2 bases and J lacks 4 bases; bases without a gene match: 7. The germline V gene specifies EGSNGY as CDR1 and YDSYNSKV as CDR2. For each case, genomic DNA was isolated from ten 5-um FFPE scrolls with the QIAamp DNA FFPE tissue kit. To test whether coeliac disease can be classified from the TCR repertoire, the study used fully anonymised formalin-fixed paraffin-embedded duodenal biopsies that were not needed for diagnosis. This sequence originates from a human donor with celiac disease. Recombination connected TRGV2 to TRGJP1. Sequenced material: a duodenal biopsy. For the CDR3, the sequence is CATWDERGTGWFKIF. The base sequence is TGTGCCACCTGGGACGAAAGAGGCACTGGTTGGTTCAAGATATTT.